This T cell receptor (beta chain) was identified in a study of blood T cell repertoires in COVID-19. Method: immunoSEQ multiplex PCR; TCRdb's copy keeps in-frame clones and lacks some. The data show more than 60,000 clones, 80% to 90% seen once. The CDR3 has 15 residues. V lost 4 bases and J 1 base, leaving 13 bases between the germline ends. Germline CDR1 and CDR2: KGHSH and LQKENI. The receptor was isolated from a woman aged 60 to 75 with COVID-19, enrolled during active disease. The genes are TRBV18 and TRBJ2-5, with a weak D call TRBD1 (5 bases). The sequencing input was peripheral blood. Written as DNA, the CDR3 is TGTGCCAGCTCACGGGGCAGACGGAGCCAAGAGACCCAGTACTTC. Its translation: CASSRGRRSQETQYF.